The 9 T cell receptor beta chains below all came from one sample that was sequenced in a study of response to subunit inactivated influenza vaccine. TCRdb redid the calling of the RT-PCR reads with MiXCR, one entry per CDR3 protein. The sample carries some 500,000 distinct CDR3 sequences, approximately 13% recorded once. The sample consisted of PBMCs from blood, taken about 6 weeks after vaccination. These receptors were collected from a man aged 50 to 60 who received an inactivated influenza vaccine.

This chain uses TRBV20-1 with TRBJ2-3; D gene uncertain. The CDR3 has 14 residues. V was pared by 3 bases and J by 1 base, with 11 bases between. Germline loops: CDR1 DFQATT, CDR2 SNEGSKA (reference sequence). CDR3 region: CSARRPGGTDTQYF. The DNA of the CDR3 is TGCAGTGCTAGGCGCCCGGGTGGCACAGATACGCAGTATTTT.

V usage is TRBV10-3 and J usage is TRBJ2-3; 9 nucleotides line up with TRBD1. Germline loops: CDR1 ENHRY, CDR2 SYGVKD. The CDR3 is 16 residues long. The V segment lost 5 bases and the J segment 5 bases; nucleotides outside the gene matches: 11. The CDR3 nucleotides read TGTGCCATCAGTCGCGGGACAGGGACCGGTCGAGATACGCAGTATTTT. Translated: CAISRGTGTGRDTQYF.

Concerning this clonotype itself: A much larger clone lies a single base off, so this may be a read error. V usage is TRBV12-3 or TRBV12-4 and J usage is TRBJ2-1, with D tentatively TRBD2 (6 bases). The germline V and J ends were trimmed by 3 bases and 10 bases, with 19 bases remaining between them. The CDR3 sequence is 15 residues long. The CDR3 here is CASSFEGRRAKEQFF. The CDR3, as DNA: TGTGCCAGCAGTTTTGAAGGCCGGAGGGCCAAGGAGCAGTTCTTC.

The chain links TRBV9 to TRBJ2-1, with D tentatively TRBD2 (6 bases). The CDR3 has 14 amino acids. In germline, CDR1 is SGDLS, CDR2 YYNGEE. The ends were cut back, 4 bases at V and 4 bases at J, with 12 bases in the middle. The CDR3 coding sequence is TGTGCCAGCAGCCCCCCAGGAGGGTACAATGAGCAGTTCTTC. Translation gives CASSPPGGYNEQFF.

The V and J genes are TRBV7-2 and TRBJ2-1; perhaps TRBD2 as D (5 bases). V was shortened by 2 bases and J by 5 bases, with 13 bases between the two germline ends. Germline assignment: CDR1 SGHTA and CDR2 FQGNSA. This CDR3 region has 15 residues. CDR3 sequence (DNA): TGTGCCAGCAGCTTAACGTCGGGAACCCACAATGAGCAGTTCTTC. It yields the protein CASSLTSGTHNEQFF.

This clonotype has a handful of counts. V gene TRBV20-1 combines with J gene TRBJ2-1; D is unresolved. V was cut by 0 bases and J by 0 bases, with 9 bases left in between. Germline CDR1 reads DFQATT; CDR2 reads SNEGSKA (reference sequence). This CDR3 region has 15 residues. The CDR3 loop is CSARETRSSYNEQFF. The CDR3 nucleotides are TGCAGTGCTAGAGAGACCAGGAGCTCCTACAATGAGCAGTTCTTC.

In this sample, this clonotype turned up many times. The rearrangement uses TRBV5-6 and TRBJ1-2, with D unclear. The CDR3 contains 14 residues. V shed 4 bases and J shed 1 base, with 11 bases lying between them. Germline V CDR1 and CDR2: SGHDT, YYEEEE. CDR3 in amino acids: CASSPNTLNYGYTF. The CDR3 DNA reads TGTGCCAGCAGCCCTAACACTCTTAACTATGGCTACACCTTC. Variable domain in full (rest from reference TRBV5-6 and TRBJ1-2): DAGVTQSPTHLIKTRGQQVTLRCSPKSGHDTVSWYQQALGQGPQFIFQYYEEEERQRGNFPDRFSGHQFPNYSSELNVNALLLGDSALYLCASSPNTLNYGYTFGSGTRLTVV.

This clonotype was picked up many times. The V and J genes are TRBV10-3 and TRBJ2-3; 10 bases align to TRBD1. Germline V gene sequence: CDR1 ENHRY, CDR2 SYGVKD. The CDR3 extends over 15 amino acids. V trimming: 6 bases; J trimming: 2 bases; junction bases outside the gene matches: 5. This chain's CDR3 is CAISADRGPTDTQYF. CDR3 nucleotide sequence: TGTGCCATCAGCGCCGACAGGGGGCCCACAGATACGCAGTATTTT.

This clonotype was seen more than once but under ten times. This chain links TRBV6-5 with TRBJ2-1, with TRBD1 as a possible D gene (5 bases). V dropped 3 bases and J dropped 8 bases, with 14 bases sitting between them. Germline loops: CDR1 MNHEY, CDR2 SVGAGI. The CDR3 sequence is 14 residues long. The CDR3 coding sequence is TGTGCCAGCAGTTATGTGACTGGGGCGTATGAGCAGTTCTTC. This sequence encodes CASSYVTGAYEQFF.